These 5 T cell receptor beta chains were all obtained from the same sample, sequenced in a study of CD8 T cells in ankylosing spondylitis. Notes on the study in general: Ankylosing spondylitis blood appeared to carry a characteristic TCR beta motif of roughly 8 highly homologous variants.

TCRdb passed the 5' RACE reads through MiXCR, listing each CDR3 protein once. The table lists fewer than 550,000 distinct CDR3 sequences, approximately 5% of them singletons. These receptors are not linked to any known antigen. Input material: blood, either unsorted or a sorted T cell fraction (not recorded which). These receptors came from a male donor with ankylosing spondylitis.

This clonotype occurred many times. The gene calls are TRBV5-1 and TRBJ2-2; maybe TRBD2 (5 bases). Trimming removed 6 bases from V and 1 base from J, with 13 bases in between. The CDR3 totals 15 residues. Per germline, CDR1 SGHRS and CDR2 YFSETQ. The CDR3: CASTDPAGNTGELFF. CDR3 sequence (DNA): TGCGCCAGCACCGACCCGGCGGGGAACACCGGGGAGCTGTTTTTT.

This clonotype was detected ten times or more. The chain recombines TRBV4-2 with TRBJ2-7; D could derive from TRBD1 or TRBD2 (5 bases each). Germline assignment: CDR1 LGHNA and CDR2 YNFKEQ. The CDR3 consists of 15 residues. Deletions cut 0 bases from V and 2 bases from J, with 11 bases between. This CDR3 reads CASSQENRGPYEQYF. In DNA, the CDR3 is TGTGCCAGCAGCCAAGAGAATCGGGGACCCTACGAGCAGTACTTC.

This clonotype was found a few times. CDR3 residues: CASSRTLSTDTQYF. The CDR3, as DNA: TGTGCCAGCAGTCGGACGCTCAGCACAGATACGCAGTATTTT. The genes are TRBV2 and TRBJ2-3; no firm D call. Per germline, CDR1 SNHLY and CDR2 FYNNEI. Trimming shortened V by 5 bases and J by 0 bases, and 9 bases separated the two germline ends. The CDR3 runs 14 residues.

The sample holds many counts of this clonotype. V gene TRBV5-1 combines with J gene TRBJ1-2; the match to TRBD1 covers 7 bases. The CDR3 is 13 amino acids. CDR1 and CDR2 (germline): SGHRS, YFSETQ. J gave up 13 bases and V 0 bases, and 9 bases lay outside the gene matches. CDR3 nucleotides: TGCGCCAGCAGCTTGGGACAGGGCTCCGGTCCCACCTTC. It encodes CASSLGQGSGPTF.

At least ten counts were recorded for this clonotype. CDR3 nucleotides: TGTGCCACCAGCAGAGATCGGGCGTATACGCAGTATTTT. Amino acids: CATSRDRAYTQYF. The chain has TRBV15 and TRBJ2-3; D gene unclear. Germline V gene lookup returns CDR1 LNHNV and CDR2 YYDKDF (reference sequence). Trimming removed 0 bases at V and 7 bases at J, with 8 bases between. This CDR3 comprises 13 residues. The full variable domain, with the rest looked up from reference TRBV15 and TRBJ2-3, is DAMVIQNPRYQVTQFGKPVTLSCSQTLNHNVMYWYQQKSSQAPKLLFHYYDKDFNNEADTPDNFQSRRPNTSFCFLDIRSPGLGDTAMYLCATSRDRAYTQYFGPGTRLTVL.